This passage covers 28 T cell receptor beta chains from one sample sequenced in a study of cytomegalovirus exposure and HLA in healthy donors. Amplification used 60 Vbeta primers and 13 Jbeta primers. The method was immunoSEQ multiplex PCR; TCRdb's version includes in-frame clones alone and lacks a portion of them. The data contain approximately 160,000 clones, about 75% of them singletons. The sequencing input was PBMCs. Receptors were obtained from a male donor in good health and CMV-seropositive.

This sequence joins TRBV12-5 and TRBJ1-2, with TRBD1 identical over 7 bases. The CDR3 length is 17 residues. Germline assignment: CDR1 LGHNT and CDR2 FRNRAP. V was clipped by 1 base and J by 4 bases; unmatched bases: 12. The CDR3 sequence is CASGLGRSGQFFYGYTF. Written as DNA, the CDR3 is TGTGCTAGTGGTTTGGGCCGGTCGGGACAGTTCTTCTATGGCTACACCTTC. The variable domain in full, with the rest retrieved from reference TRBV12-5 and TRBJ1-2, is DARVTQTPRHKVTEMGQEVTMRCQPILGHNTVFWYRQTMMQGLELLAYFRNRAPLDDSGMPKDRFSAEMPDATLATLKIQPSEPRDSAVYFCASGLGRSGQFFYGYTFGSGTRLTVV.

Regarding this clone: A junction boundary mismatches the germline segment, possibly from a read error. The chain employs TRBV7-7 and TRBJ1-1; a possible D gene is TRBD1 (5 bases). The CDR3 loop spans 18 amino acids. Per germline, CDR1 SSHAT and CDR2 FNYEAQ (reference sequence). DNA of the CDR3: TGTGCTAGCAGCAAATACCTCCCGAGGGGACTTGAAAAAACTGAAGCTTTCTTT. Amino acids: CASSKYLPRGLEKTEAFF.

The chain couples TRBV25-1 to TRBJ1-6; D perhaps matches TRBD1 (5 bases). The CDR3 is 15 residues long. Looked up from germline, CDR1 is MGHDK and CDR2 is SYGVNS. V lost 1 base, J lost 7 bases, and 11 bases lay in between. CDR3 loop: CASSEFRGGNSPLHF. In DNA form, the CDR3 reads TGTGCCAGCAGTGAATTTCGCGGGGGAAATTCACCCCTCCACTTT. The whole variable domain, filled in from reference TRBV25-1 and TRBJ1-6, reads EADIYQTPRYLVIGTGKKITLECSQTMGHDKMYWYQQDPGMELHLIHYSYGVNSTEKGDLSSESTVSRIRTEHFPLTLESARPSHTSQYLCASSEFRGGNSPLHFGNGTRLTVT.

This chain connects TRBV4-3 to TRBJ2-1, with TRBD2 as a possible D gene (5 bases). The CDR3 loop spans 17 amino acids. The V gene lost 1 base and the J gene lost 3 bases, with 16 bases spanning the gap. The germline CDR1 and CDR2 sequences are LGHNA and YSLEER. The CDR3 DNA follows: TGCGCCAGCAGCCAAGCCTTTTCACGGGGATACTACAATGAGCAGTTCTTC. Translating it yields CASSQAFSRGYYNEQFF.

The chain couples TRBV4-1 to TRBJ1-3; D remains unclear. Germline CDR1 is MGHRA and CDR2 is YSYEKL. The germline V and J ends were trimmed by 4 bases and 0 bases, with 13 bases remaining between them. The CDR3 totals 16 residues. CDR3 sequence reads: CASSPAPGLSGNTIYF. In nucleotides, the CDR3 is TGCGCCAGCAGCCCAGCCCCAGGCCTCTCTGGAAACACCATATATTTT.

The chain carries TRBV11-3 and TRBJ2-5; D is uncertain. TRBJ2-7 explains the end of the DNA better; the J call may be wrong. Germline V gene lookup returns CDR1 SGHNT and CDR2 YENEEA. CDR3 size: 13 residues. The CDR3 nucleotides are TGTGCCAGCAGCTTGCAGGACTCCTACGAGCAGTACTTC. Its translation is CASSLQDSYEQYF.

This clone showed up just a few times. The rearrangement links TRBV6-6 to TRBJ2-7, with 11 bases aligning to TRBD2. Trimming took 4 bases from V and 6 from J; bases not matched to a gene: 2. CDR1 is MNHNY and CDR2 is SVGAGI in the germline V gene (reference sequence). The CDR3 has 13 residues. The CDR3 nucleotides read TGTGCCAGCAGTTTAGGACTAGCGGGCGAGCAGTACTTC. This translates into CASSLGLAGEQYF.

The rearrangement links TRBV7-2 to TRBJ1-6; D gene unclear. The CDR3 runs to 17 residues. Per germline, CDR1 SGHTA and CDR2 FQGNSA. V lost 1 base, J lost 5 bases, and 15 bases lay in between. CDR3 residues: CASSLDGRERDNSPLHF. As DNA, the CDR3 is TGTGCCAGCAGCTTAGATGGTAGAGAAAGAGATAATTCACCCCTCCACTTT.

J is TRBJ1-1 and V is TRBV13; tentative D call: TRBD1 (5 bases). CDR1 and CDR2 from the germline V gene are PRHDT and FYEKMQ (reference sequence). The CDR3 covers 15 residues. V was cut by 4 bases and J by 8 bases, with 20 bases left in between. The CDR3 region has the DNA TGTGCCAGCAGCTACTCCCATGGCGGGGGAGGGGAAGCTTTCTTT. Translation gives CASSYSHGGGGEAFF.

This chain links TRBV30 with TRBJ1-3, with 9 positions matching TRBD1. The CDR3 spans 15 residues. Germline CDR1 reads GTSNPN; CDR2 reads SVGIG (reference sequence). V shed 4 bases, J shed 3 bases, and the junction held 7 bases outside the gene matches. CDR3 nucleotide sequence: TGTGCCTGGAACTACGGACAGGGGAATGGAAACACCATATATTTT. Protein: CAWNYGQGNGNTIYF.

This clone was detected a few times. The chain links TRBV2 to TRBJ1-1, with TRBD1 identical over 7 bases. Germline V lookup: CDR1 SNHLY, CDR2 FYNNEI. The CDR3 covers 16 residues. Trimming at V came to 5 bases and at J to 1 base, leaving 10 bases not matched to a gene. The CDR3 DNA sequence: TGTGCCAGCAGTCCTCCGAGGGGGCGTAGGAACACTGAAGCTTTCTTT. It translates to CASSPPRGRRNTEAFF.

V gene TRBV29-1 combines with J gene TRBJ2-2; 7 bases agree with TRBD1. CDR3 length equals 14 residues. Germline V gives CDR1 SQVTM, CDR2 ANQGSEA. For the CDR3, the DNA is TGCAGTGTCACGGGGACAGCAAACACCGGGGAGCTGTTTTTT. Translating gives CSVTGTANTGELFF.

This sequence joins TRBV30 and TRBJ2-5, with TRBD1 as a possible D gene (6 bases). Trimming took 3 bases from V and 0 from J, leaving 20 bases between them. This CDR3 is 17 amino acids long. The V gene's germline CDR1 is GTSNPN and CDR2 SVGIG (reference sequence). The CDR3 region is CAWRGALGDGYQETQYF. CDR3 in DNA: TGTGCCTGGAGGGGGGCCCTTGGGGATGGGTACCAAGAGACCCAGTACTTC.

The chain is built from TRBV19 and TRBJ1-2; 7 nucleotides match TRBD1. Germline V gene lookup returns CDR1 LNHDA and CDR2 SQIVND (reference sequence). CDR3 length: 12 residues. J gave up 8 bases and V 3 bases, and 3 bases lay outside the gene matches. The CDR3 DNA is TGTGCCAGTAGTATGAGAGGGGGCGGCTACACCTTC. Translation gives CASSMRGGGYTF. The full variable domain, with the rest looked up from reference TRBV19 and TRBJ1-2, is DGGITQSPKYLFRKEGQNVTLSCEQNLNHDAMYWYRQDPGQGLRLIYYSQIVNDFQKGDIAEGYSVSREKKESFPLTVTSAQKNPTAFYLCASSMRGGGYTFGSGTRLTVV.

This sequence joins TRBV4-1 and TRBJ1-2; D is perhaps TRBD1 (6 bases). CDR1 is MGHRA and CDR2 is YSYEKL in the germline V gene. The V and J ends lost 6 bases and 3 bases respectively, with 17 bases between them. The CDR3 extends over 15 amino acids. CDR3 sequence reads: CASREYKGVDYGYTF. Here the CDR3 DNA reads TGCGCCAGCAGGGAATATAAGGGGGTCGACTATGGCTACACCTTC.

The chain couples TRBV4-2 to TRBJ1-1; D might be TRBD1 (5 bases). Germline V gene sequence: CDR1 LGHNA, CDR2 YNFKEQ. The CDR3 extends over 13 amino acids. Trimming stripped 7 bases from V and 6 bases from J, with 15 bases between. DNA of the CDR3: TGTGCCAGCACACACGGGGGGGTAGCTGAAGCTTTCTTT. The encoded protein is CASTHGGVAEAFF.

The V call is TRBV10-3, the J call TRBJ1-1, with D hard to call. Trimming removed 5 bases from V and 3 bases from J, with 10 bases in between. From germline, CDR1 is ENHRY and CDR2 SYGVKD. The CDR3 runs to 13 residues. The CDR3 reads CAISSLEDTEAFF. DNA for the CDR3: TGTGCCATCAGTTCACTCGAGGACACTGAAGCTTTCTTT.

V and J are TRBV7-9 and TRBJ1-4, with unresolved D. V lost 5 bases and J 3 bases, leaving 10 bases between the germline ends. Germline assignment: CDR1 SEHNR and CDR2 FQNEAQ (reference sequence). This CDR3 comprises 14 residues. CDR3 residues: CASSREEANEKLFF. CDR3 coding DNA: TGTGCCAGCAGCCGTGAGGAGGCTAATGAAAAACTGTTTTTT.

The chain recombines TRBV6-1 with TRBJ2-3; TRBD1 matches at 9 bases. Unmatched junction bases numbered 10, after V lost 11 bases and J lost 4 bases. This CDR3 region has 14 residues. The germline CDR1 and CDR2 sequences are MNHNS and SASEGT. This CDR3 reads CAVGRTGVADTQYF. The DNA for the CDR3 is TGTGCCGTCGGAAGGACAGGGGTTGCAGATACGCAGTATTTT.

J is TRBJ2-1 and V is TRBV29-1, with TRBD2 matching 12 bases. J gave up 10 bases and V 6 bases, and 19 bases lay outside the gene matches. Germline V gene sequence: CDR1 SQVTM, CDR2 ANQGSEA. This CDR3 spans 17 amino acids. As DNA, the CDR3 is TGCAGCGTCATGGGGCCTAGCGGGGGGGCCCTCCAACTCGAGCAGTTCTTC. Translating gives CSVMGPSGGALQLEQFF.

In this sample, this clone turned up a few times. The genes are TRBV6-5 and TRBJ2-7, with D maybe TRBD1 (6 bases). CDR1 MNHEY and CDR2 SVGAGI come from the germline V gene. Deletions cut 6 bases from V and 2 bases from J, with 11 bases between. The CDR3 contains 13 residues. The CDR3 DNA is TGTGCCAGCAGCCGGACAGTGGCCTACGAGCAGTACTTC. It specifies CASSRTVAYEQYF.

In DNA, the CDR3 is TGCAGCGTTTATCTATGGGAGGCCAACCGCACAGATACGCAGTATTTT. Its protein product is CSVYLWEANRTDTQYF. This chain joins TRBV29-1 and TRBJ2-3; perhaps TRBD2 as D (6 bases). Germline V gene data show CDR1 as SQVTM and CDR2 as ANQGSEA. V was clipped by 5 bases and J by 1 base, with 19 bases between them. This CDR3 has 16 residues.

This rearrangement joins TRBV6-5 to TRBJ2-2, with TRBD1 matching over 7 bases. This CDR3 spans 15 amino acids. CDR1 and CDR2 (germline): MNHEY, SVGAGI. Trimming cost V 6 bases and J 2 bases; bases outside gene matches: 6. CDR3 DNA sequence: TGTGCCAGCAGCTTTTGGGACAGCAACACCGGGGAGCTGTTTTTT. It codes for CASSFWDSNTGELFF.

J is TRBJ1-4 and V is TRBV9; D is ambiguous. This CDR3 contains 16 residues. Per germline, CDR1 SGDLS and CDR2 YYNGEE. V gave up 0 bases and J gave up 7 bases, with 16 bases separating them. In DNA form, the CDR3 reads TGTGCCAGCAGCGTAGACCTTGCCGGGGTGGGTGAAAAACTGTTTTTT. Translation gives CASSVDLAGVGEKLFF.

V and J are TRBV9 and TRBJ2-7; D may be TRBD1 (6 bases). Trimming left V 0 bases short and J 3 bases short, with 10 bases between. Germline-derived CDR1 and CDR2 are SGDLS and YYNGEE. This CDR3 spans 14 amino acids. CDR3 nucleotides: TGTGCCAGCAGCGTAGCAGGGGTGGACTACGAGCAGTACTTC. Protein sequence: CASSVAGVDYEQYF. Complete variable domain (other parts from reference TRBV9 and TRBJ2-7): DSGVTQTPKHLITATGQRVTLRCSPRSGDLSVYWYQQSLDQGLQFLIQYYNGEERAKGNILERFSAQQFPDLHSELNLSSLELGDSALYFCASSVAGVDYEQYFGPGTRLTVT.

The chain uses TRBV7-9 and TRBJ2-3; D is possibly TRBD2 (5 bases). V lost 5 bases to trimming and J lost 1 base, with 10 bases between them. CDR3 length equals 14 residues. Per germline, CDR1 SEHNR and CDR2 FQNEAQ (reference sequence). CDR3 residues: CASSLFGGTDTQYF. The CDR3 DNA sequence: TGTGCCAGCAGCCTCTTCGGGGGCACAGATACGCAGTATTTT. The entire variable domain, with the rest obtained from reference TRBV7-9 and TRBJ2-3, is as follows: DTGVSQNPRHKITKRGQNVTFRCDPISEHNRLYWYRQTLGQGPEFLTYFQNEAQLEKSRLLSDRFSAERPKGSFSTLEIQRTEQGDSAMYLCASSLFGGTDTQYFGPGTRLTVL.

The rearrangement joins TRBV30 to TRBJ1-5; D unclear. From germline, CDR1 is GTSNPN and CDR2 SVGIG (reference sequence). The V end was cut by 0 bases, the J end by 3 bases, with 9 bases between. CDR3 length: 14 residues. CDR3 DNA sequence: TGTGCCTGGAGTGTGGCCGGGAACAATCAGCCCCAGCATTTT. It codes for CAWSVAGNNQPQHF.

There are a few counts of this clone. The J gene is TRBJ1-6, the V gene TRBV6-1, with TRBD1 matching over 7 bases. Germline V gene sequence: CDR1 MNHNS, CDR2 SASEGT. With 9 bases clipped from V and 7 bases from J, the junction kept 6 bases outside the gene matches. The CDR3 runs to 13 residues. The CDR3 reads CASQNRGNSPLHF. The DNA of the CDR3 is TGTGCCAGTCAAAACAGGGGAAATTCACCCCTCCACTTT.